Following are 3 T cell receptor beta chains from one sample sequenced in a study of blood T cell repertoires in COVID-19. Clones were sequenced by immunoSEQ multiplex PCR, and TCRdb holds only the in-frame ones, with some missing. Among about 190,000 clones listed, 70% to 85% were seen once. The specimen sequenced was PBMCs or T cells enriched from blood (not recorded which). Receptors originate from a woman younger than 45 who had recovered from COVID-19.

V is TRBV9 and J is TRBJ1-6; 8 bases match TRBD1. This CDR3 has 16 amino acids. Germline lookup yields CDR1 SGDLS and CDR2 YYNGEE. With 3 bases clipped from V and 3 bases from J, the junction kept 5 bases outside the gene matches. The CDR3 DNA sequence: TGTGCCAGCAGCGCGACAGGGGATGTCTATAATTCACCCCTCCACTTT. It translates to CASSATGDVYNSPLHF.

V usage is TRBV9 and J usage is TRBJ2-1; D might be TRBD2 (6 bases). Germline loops: CDR1 SGDLS, CDR2 YYNGEE. V lost 0 bases to trimming and J lost 4 bases, with 11 bases between them. The CDR3 loop spans 15 amino acids. The CDR3 DNA is TGTGCCAGCAGCGTAGATCTAGCGACATACAATGAGCAGTTCTTC. This encodes CASSVDLATYNEQFF.

The genes are TRBV6-5 and TRBJ1-2; unclear D gene. Germline CDR1 and CDR2: MNHEY and SVGAGI. V lost 0 bases to trimming and J lost 5 bases, with 7 bases between them. This CDR3 has 13 residues. CDR3: CASSYSIRYGYTF. The CDR3 region has the DNA TGTGCCAGCAGTTACTCTATCCGTTATGGCTACACCTTC.